A single sample is the source of the 20 T cell receptor beta chains below, sequenced in a study of cytomegalovirus exposure and HLA in healthy donors. Amplification used 60 Vbeta primers and 13 Jbeta primers. Data came from immunoSEQ multiplex PCR; TCRdb stores just in-frame clones and leaves some out. The sample contains roughly 130,000 clones, just over 65% of which appear only once. Input material: PBMCs. These receptors all stem from a woman aged 55-69 years in good health and CMV-seronegative.

This rearrangement joins TRBV29-1 to TRBJ2-7, with 9 bases aligning to TRBD1. Trimming took 6 bases from V and 4 from J; bases not matched to a gene: 4. The germline V gene has CDR1 SQVTM and CDR2 ANQGSEA. This CDR3 contains 12 residues. Here the CDR3 reads CSVRDRAYEQYF. The CDR3 coding sequence is TGCAGCGTCCGGGACAGGGCGTACGAGCAGTACTTC.

The chain has TRBV5-5 and TRBJ2-1, with 7 bases aligning to TRBD2. This CDR3 contains 15 residues. V trimming: 4 bases; J trimming: 0 bases; junction bases outside the gene matches: 4. Germline V gene lookup returns CDR1 SGHKS and CDR2 YYEKEE (reference sequence). CDR3 in DNA: TGTGCCAGCAGCCCGAGCGGGGCCTCCTACAATGAGCAGTTCTTC. Its translation: CASSPSGASYNEQFF.

This clone was seen only a few times. The genes are TRBV2 and TRBJ2-7; TRBD1 matches at 7 bases. The CDR3 is made up of 12 amino acids. Germline V CDR1 and CDR2: SNHLY, FYNNEI. Trimming cost V 6 bases and J 5 bases; bases outside gene matches: 4. In DNA, the CDR3 is TGTGCCAGCAGAGCTGACAGGGACGAGCAGTACTTC. It specifies CASRADRDEQYF.

This clone was recorded only once. V usage is TRBV5-1 and J usage is TRBJ2-2; no reliable D call. Germline assignment: CDR1 SGHRS and CDR2 YFSETQ. The CDR3 covers 14 residues. Trimming shortened V by 6 bases and J by 1 base, and 10 bases separated the two germline ends. DNA for the CDR3: TGCGCCAGCACCCAGGATGTGAACACCGGGGAGCTGTTTTTT. Translating it yields CASTQDVNTGELFF. The full variable domain, in which reference TRBV5-1 and TRBJ2-2 provide the parts outside the CDR3, is KAGVTQTPRYLIKTRGQQVTLSCSPISGHRSVSWYQQTPGQGLQFLFEYFSETQRNKGNFPGRFSGRQFSNSRSEMNVSTLELGDSALYLCASTQDVNTGELFFGEGSRLTVL.

The rearrangement joins TRBV6-5 to TRBJ1-1, with 8 bases matching TRBD1. The germline V gene encodes CDR1 MNHEY and CDR2 SVGAGI. This CDR3 contains 14 residues. The J segment lost 4 bases and the V segment lost 2 bases, leaving 3 bases of the junction unmatched. CDR3 sequence reads: CASSYRRGLTEAFF. Written as DNA, the CDR3 is TGTGCCAGCAGTTACCGCAGGGGGCTCACTGAAGCTTTCTTT.

This clone was found once. V usage is TRBV7-2 and J usage is TRBJ2-1; 11 nucleotides match TRBD2. The CDR3 has 17 amino acids. With V trimmed by 5 bases and J by 0 bases, 6 bases remained unmatched. Looked up from germline, CDR1 is SGHTA and CDR2 is FQGNSA. DNA for the CDR3: TGTGCCAGCAGCCCTACTAGCGGGGGCCTCTCCTACAATGAGCAGTTCTTC. Translation gives CASSPTSGGLSYNEQFF.

The chain employs TRBV5-1 and TRBJ2-3; TRBD2 aligns across 7 bases. This CDR3 comprises 14 residues. J was trimmed by 0 bases and V by 5 bases; bases with no gene match: 3. Germline CDR1 and CDR2: SGHRS and YFSETQ. The CDR3 sequence is CASRSGDSTDTQYF. The CDR3 bases are TGCGCCAGCAGAAGCGGGGATAGCACAGATACGCAGTATTTT.

This clone was picked up a small number of times. The genes are TRBV28 and TRBJ2-3; 9 nucleotides align to TRBD2. The CDR3 extends over 18 amino acids. Trimming at V came to 5 bases and at J to 0 bases, leaving 12 bases not matched to a gene. The germline CDR1 and CDR2 sequences are MDHEN and SYDVKM. In DNA, the CDR3 is TGTGCCAGCAGTACCCATCGCCCTAGCGGGGAGAGCACAGATACGCAGTATTTT. Its translation is CASSTHRPSGESTDTQYF. Combining the CDR3 with reference TRBV28 and TRBJ2-3 gives the whole variable domain DVKVTQSSRYLVKRTGEKVFLECVQDMDHENMFWYRQDPGLGLRLIYFSYDVKMKEKGDIPEGYSVSREKKERFSLILESASTNQTSMYLCASSTHRPSGESTDTQYFGPGTRLTVL.

The rearrangement uses TRBV5-1 and TRBJ2-7; 13 positions match TRBD2. Germline V gives CDR1 SGHRS, CDR2 YFSETQ. Germline trimming cut 3 bases from V and 5 bases from J; bases unmatched to any gene: 2. There are 14 residues in the CDR3. CDR3 bases: TGCGCCAGCAGCTCCACTAGCGGGAGGGACGAGCAGTACTTC. Its protein is CASSSTSGRDEQYF.

Comment on this clone: A junction end diverges from the germline sequence, so it may reflect a read error. The rearrangement uses TRBV7-9 and TRBJ2-1; 10 nucleotides line up with TRBD1. In germline, CDR1 is SEHNR, CDR2 FQNEAQ (reference sequence). The CDR3 contains 18 residues. The CDR3 DNA reads as TGTTCCAGCAGCTTAGTGGGACAGGGGACCCCTAGGTACAATGAGCAGTTCTTC. Protein sequence: CSSSLVGQGTPRYNEQFF.

Regarding this clone: Other DNA sequences within the sample encode an identical CDR3. The V gene is TRBV5-6, the J gene TRBJ2-6; the D is unclear. The germline V gene has CDR1 SGHDT and CDR2 YYEEEE. The germline V and J ends were trimmed by 2 bases and 0 bases, with 9 bases remaining between them. The CDR3 runs 16 residues. The CDR3: CASSLKLFSGANVLTF. For the CDR3, the DNA is TGTGCCAGCAGCTTAAAACTATTCTCTGGGGCCAACGTCCTGACTTTC.

The chain combines TRBV6-1 with TRBJ1-5; D is possibly TRBD1 (6 bases). Trimming cost V 4 bases and J 7 bases, with 14 bases left between them. CDR3 length: 14 residues. Germline CDR1 is MNHNS and CDR2 is SASEGT. CDR3 amino acids: CASSGAGARQPQHF. The CDR3 nucleotides read TGTGCCAGCAGTGGGGCAGGGGCAAGGCAGCCCCAGCATTTT.

This clone was seen a handful of times. V and J are TRBV10-3 and TRBJ1-1; TRBD1 aligns across 11 bases. The CDR3 has 14 residues. Germline V lookup: CDR1 ENHRY, CDR2 SYGVKD. V lost 6 bases to trimming and J lost 8 bases; unmatched junction nucleotides: 8. Here the CDR3 reads CAIRPGTGGREAFF. CDR3 DNA: TGTGCCATCAGACCTGGGACAGGGGGGCGCGAAGCTTTCTTT.

The V and J genes are TRBV28 and TRBJ1-3; weak D call: TRBD1 (5 bases). CDR1 and CDR2 (germline): MDHEN, SYDVKM. The length of the CDR3 is 15 residues. Trimming took off 4 bases at V and 3 bases at J, with 13 bases between the two ends. The CDR3 loop is CASSSAGFVGNTIYF. DNA of the CDR3: TGTGCCAGCAGTTCGGCAGGGTTCGTTGGAAACACCATATATTTT. Full variable domain (missing parts from reference TRBV28 and TRBJ1-3): DVKVTQSSRYLVKRTGEKVFLECVQDMDHENMFWYRQDPGLGLRLIYFSYDVKMKEKGDIPEGYSVSREKKERFSLILESASTNQTSMYLCASSSAGFVGNTIYFGEGSWLTVV.

The chain has TRBV13 and TRBJ2-3; D is possibly TRBD1 (7 bases). V was trimmed by 5 bases and J by 2 bases, leaving 29 bases between them. The CDR3 has 20 residues. Germline V CDR1 and CDR2: PRHDT, FYEKMQ (reference sequence). This CDR3 is CASSRRETGTFGTFTDTQYF. The DNA of the CDR3 is TGTGCCAGCAGCCGCAGGGAGACAGGGACTTTTGGGACCTTCACAGATACGCAGTATTTT.

The chain employs TRBV14 and TRBJ2-2, with 7 bases aligning to TRBD1. CDR1 is SGHDN, CDR2 FVKESK, per germline. The CDR3 runs to 14 residues. V lost 4 bases to trimming and J lost 5 bases; unmatched junction nucleotides: 4. As DNA, the CDR3 is TGTGCCAGCAGCCGTAAACAGGGGACCGGGGAGCTGTTTTTT. Its translation: CASSRKQGTGELFF.

The gene calls are TRBV6-6 and TRBJ1-1; 7 bases are a match to TRBD1. The CDR3 covers 15 residues. Germline lookup yields CDR1 MNHNY and CDR2 SVGAGI (reference sequence). After removal of 5 bases from V and 4 bases from J, the junction contained 10 bases not matched to a gene. CDR3 coding DNA: TGTGCCAGCAGTAAGAGGACAGGCGCAGGCACTGAAGCTTTCTTT. Encoded protein: CASSKRTGAGTEAFF.

The chain recombines TRBV4-3 with TRBJ1-2, with D maybe TRBD1 (5 bases). The germline V and J ends were trimmed by 0 bases and 7 bases, with 9 bases remaining between them. CDR1 is LGHNA, CDR2 YSLEER, per germline. This CDR3 spans 13 amino acids. CDR3 bases: TGCGCCAGCAGCCAAGACAGGGATTTTGGCTACACCTTC. Protein product: CASSQDRDFGYTF.

The chain recombines TRBV28 with TRBJ2-7, with 7 nucleotides matching TRBD1. J gave up 2 bases and V 5 bases, and 9 bases lay outside the gene matches. The CDR3 extends over 15 amino acids. CDR1 MDHEN and CDR2 SYDVKM come from the germline V gene. The CDR3 nucleotides are TGTGCCAGCAGTCCCTTCCTGACAGGGCCCTACGAGCAGTACTTC. Translating it yields CASSPFLTGPYEQYF.

V usage is TRBV6-5 and J usage is TRBJ1-3; D is unclear. Germline lookup yields CDR1 MNHEY and CDR2 SVGAGI. This CDR3 contains 13 residues. Deletions cut 6 bases from V and 0 bases from J, with 6 bases between. CDR3 region: CASRRDSGNTIYF. The CDR3 DNA is TGTGCCAGCAGACGGGACTCTGGAAACACCATATATTTT.